One sample yielded the 9 T cell receptor beta chains listed below, sequenced in a study of blood T cell repertoires in COVID-19 (dated by TCRdb to the early 2020s). Receptor amplification or capture employed the immunoSEQ multiplex PCR assay. This immuneACCESS table, as held by TCRdb, lists in-frame sequences with V and J called but not all clones. Of the missing ones, under half trace to an unresolved V gene in checked studies; the others have no known cause. The sample has about 16,000 clones on record, roughly 89% of them singletons. Clones ranked in the top ten supply 30% to 35% of the sample. Sequencing used peripheral blood. The receptor source for this set is a woman at least 80 years old with COVID-19, enrolled during active disease.

In DNA form, the CDR3 reads TGTGCCACCAGCAGAGATAGGCGGACAGCCGACAATTCACCCCTCCACTTT. This encodes CATSRDRRTADNSPLHF. V usage is TRBV15 and J usage is TRBJ1-6; tentative D call: TRBD1 (6 bases). Between the trimmed V and J ends, which lost 0 bases and 7 bases, there was a span of 16 bases. Germline values: CDR1 LNHNV, CDR2 YYDKDF (reference sequence). The CDR3 is 17 residues long.

This CDR3 is CSARTVHEQYF. The CDR3 DNA reads TGCAGTGCTAGGACAGTCCACGAGCAGTACTTC. This chain joins TRBV20-1 and TRBJ2-7; D might be TRBD1 (5 bases). The CDR3 covers 11 residues. The V end lost 3 bases, the J end lost 5 bases, and 8 bases lay between the germline ends. Germline CDR1 and CDR2: DFQATT and SNEGSKA (reference sequence).

The chain couples TRBV2 to TRBJ1-5, with TRBD1 identical over 8 bases. This CDR3 has 13 residues. V lost 4 bases and J lost 7; bases outside the gene matches: 3. The germline V gene encodes CDR1 SNHLY and CDR2 FYNNEI. CDR3 amino acids: CASSGTGSQPQHF. The CDR3 DNA reads TGTGCCAGCAGTGGGACAGGGAGCCAGCCCCAGCATTTT.

The chain links TRBV7-3 to TRBJ2-1; 11 nucleotides agree with TRBD1. Unmatched junction bases numbered 7, after V lost 0 bases and J lost 0 bases. Germline CDR1 SGHTA, CDR2 FQGTGA. The CDR3 sequence is 19 residues long. CDR3 amino acids: CASSLTGQGAISSYNEQFF. The CDR3 DNA reads as TGTGCCAGCAGCTTAACCGGACAGGGGGCCATATCCTCCTACAATGAGCAGTTCTTC. The complete variable domain, with remaining parts taken from reference TRBV7-3 and TRBJ2-1, reads GAGVSQTPSNKVTEKGKYVELRCDPISGHTALYWYRQSLGQGPEFLIYFQGTGAADDSGLPNDRFFAVRPEGSVSTLKIQRTERGDSAVYLCASSLTGQGAISSYNEQFFGPGTRLTVL.

The chain carries TRBV16 and TRBJ2-7; a possible D gene is TRBD1 (5 bases). CDR3 length: 13 amino acids. From germline, CDR1 is KGHSY and CDR2 FQNENV. V lost 4 bases, J lost 4 bases, and 11 bases lay in between. CDR3 in amino acids: CASSRGKIYEQYF. Here the CDR3 DNA reads TGTGCCAGCAGCCGGGGCAAGATTTACGAGCAGTACTTC.

The rearrangement joins TRBV5-5 to TRBJ2-7, with 9 bases lining up with TRBD1. Germline trimming cut 4 bases from V and 3 bases from J; bases unmatched to any gene: 20. In germline, CDR1 is SGHKS, CDR2 YYEKEE (reference sequence). The CDR3 sequence is 19 residues long. Here the CDR3 DNA reads TGTGCCAGCAGCCCCGCCGGACAGGGGTTAGGATTTGGAAACTACGAGCAGTACTTC. This sequence encodes CASSPAGQGLGFGNYEQYF.

Comment on this clone: The junction shows a germline mismatch at one end, possibly a read error. This chain joins TRBV18 and TRBJ2-4, with D maybe TRBD1 (5 bases). Germline V lookup: CDR1 KGHSH, CDR2 LQKENI. The CDR3 is 13 amino acids. CDR3 nucleotides: TGTGCCAGCTCACATGGGGTCCTAGGGGTGATGGACTTC. It specifies CASSHGVLGVMDF.

The chain couples TRBV7-9 to TRBJ2-3; maybe TRBD1 (6 bases). Germline CDR1 SEHNR, CDR2 FQNEAQ (reference sequence). V was pared by 8 bases and J by 0 bases, with 9 bases between. CDR3 length equals 13 residues. The CDR3 reads CASSDRSTDTQYF. The CDR3 bases are TGTGCCAGCTCGGACAGAAGCACAGATACGCAGTATTTT. The full variable domain, with the rest looked up from reference TRBV7-9 and TRBJ2-3, is DTGVSQNPRHKITKRGQNVTFRCDPISEHNRLYWYRQTLGQGPEFLTYFQNEAQLEKSRLLSDRFSAERPKGSFSTLEIQRTEQGDSAMYLCASSDRSTDTQYFGPGTRLTVL.

The rearrangement joins TRBV10-3 to TRBJ1-5; 7 bases fit TRBD1. Germline lookup yields CDR1 ENHRY and CDR2 SYGVKD. V gave up 3 bases and J gave up 4 bases; unmatched junction bases: 3. The CDR3 is made up of 14 amino acids. CDR3 sequence reads: CAISESRGNQPQHF. The CDR3 bases are TGTGCCATCAGTGAATCCAGGGGGAATCAGCCCCAGCATTTT.